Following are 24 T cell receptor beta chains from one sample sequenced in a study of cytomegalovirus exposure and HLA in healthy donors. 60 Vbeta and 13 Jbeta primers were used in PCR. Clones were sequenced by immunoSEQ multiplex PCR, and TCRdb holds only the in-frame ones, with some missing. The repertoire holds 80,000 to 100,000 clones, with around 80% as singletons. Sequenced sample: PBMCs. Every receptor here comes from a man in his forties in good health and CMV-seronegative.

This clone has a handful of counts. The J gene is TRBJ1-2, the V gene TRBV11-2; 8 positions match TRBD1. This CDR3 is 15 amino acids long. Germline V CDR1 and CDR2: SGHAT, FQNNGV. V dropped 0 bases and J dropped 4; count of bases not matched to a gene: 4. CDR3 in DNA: TGTGCCAGCAGCTTAGATCAGGGGGCATCCTATGGCTACACCTTC. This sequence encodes CASSLDQGASYGYTF.

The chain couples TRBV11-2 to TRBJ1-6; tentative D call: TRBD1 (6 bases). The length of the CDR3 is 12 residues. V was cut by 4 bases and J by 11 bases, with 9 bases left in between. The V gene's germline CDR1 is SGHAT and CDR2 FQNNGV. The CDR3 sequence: CASSSWTAPLHF. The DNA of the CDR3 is TGTGCCAGCAGCTCATGGACAGCACCCCTCCACTTT.

CDR3 sequence (DNA): TGTGCCAGCAGCTTGCGACACGAAGAAAAAGCTTTCTTT. Encoded protein: CASSLRHEEKAFF. The genes are TRBV5-4 and TRBJ1-1; no clear D gene. Trimming took off 1 base at V and 9 bases at J, with 13 bases between the two ends. Germline V gives CDR1 SGHNT, CDR2 YYREEE (reference sequence). CDR3 size: 13 residues. The full variable domain, completed using reference TRBV5-4 and TRBJ1-1, is ETGVTQSPTHLIKTRGQQVTLRCSSQSGHNTVSWYQQALGQGPQFIFQYYREEENGRGNFPPRFSGLQFPNYSSELNVNALELDDSALYLCASSLRHEEKAFFGQGTRLTVV.

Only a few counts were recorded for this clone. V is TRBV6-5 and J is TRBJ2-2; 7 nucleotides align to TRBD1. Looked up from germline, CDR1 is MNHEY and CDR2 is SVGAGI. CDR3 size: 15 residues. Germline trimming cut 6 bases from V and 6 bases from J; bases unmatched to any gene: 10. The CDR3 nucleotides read TGTGCCAGCAGCCCTCGACAGGGATCCGCCGGGGAGCTGTTTTTT. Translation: CASSPRQGSAGELFF.

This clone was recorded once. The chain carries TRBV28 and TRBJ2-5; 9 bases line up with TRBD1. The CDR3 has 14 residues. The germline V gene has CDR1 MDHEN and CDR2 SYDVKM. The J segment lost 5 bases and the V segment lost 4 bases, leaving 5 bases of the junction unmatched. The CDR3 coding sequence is TGTGCCAGCAGTTCGAACAGGGGGCAGGAGACCCAGTACTTC. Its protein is CASSSNRGQETQYF. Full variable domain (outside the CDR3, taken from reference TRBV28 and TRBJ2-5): DVKVTQSSRYLVKRTGEKVFLECVQDMDHENMFWYRQDPGLGLRLIYFSYDVKMKEKGDIPEGYSVSREKKERFSLILESASTNQTSMYLCASSSNRGQETQYFGPGTRLLVL.

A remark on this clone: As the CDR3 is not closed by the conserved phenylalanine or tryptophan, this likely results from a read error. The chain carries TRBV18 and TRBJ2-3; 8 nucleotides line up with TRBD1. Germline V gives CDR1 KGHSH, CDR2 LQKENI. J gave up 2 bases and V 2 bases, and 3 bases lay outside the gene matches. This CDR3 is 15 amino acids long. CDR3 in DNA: TGTGCCAGCTCACCAGGACAGGGAGACACAGATACGCAGTATTTG. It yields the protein CASSPGQGDTDTQYL.

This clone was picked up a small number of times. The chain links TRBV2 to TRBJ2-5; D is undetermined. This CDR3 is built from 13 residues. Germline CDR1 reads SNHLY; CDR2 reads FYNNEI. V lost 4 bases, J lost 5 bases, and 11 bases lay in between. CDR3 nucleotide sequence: TGTGCCAGCAGTGCTTTCACGCAGGAGACCCAGTACTTC. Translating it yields CASSAFTQETQYF. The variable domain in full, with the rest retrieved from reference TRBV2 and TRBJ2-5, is EPEVTQTPSHQVTQMGQEVILRCVPISNHLYFYWYRQILGQKVEFLVSFYNNEISEKSEIFDDQFSVERPDGSNFTLKIRSTKLEDSAMYFCASSAFTQETQYFGPGTRLLVL.

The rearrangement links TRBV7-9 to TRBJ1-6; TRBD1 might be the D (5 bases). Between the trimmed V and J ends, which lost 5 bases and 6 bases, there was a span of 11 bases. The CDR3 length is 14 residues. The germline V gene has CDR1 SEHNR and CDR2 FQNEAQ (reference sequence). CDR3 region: CASSRLDSNSPLHF. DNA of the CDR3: TGTGCCAGCAGCCGACTCGACAGTAATTCACCCCTCCACTTT. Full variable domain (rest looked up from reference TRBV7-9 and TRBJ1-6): DTGVSQNPRHKITKRGQNVTFRCDPISEHNRLYWYRQTLGQGPEFLTYFQNEAQLEKSRLLSDRFSAERPKGSFSTLEIQRTEQGDSAMYLCASSRLDSNSPLHFGNGTRLTVT.

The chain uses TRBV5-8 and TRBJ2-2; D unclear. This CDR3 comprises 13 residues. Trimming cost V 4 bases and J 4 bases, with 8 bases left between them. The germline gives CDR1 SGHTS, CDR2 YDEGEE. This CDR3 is CASSAYSTGELFF. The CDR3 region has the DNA TGTGCCAGCAGCGCCTACAGCACCGGGGAGCTGTTTTTT. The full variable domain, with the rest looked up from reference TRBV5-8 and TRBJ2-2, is EAGVTQSPTHLIKTRGQQATLRCSPISGHTSVYWYQQALGLGLQFLLWYDEGEERNRGNFPPRFSGRQFPNYSSELNVNALELEDSALYLCASSAYSTGELFFGEGSRLTVL.

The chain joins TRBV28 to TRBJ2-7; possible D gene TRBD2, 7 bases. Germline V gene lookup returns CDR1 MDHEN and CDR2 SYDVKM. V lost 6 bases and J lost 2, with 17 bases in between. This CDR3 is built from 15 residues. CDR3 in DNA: TGTGCCAGCAGCAAAACCCAGGGGAGGGCCTACGAGCAGTACTTC. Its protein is CASSKTQGRAYEQYF.

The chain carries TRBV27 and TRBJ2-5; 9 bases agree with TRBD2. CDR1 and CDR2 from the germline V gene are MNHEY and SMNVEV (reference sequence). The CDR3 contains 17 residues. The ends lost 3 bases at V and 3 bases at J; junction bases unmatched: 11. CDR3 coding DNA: TGTGCCAGCAGTTTTAGGGCTAGCGGGGCCTACAAAGAGACCCAGTACTTC. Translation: CASSFRASGAYKETQYF.

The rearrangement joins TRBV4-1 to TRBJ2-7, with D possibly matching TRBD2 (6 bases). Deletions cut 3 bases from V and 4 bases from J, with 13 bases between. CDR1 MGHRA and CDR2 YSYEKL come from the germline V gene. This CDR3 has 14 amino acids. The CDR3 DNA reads TGCGCCAGCAGCCAGGCCGGGGGACCTTACGAGCAGTACTTC. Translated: CASSQAGGPYEQYF.

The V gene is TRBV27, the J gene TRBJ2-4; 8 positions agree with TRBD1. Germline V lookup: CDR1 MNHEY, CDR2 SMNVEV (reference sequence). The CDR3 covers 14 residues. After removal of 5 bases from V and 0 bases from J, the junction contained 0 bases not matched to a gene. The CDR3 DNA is TGTGCCAGCAGTGGACAGGGAGCCAAAAACATTCAGTACTTC. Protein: CASSGQGAKNIQYF.

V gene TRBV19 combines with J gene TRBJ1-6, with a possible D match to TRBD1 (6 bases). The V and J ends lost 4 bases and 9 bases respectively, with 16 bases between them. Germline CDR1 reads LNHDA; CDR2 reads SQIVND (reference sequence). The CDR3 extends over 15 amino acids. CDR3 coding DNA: TGTGCCAGTAGTACCCGACAGGATGGGAGTTCACCCCTCCACTTT. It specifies CASSTRQDGSSPLHF.

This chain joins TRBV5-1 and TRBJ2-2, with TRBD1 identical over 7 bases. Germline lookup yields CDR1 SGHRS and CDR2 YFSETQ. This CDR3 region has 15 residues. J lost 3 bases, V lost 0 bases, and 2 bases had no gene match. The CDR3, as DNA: TGCGCCAGCAGCTTGGCCGACAGGGACACCGGGGAGCTGTTTTTT. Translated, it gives CASSLADRDTGELFF. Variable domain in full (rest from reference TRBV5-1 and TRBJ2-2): KAGVTQTPRYLIKTRGQQVTLSCSPISGHRSVSWYQQTPGQGLQFLFEYFSETQRNKGNFPGRFSGRQFSNSRSEMNVSTLELGDSALYLCASSLADRDTGELFFGEGSRLTVL.

CDR3 in DNA: TGCGCCAGCAGCTTAGGACAGAGGGCGGACTATGGCTACACCTTC. It yields the protein CASSLGQRADYGYTF. The chain carries TRBV5-1 and TRBJ1-2, with D perhaps matching TRBD1 (6 bases). The V gene's germline CDR1 is SGHRS and CDR2 YFSETQ. There are 15 residues in the CDR3. Trimming cost V 2 bases and J 3 bases, with 14 bases left between them.

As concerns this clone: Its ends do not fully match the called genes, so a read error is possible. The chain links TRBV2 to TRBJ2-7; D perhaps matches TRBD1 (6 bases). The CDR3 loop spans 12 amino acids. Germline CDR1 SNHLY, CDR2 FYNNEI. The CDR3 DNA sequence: TGTGCCAGCAGTGAGAAACCGGGACAATCCCCCTTC. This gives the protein CASSEKPGQSPF.

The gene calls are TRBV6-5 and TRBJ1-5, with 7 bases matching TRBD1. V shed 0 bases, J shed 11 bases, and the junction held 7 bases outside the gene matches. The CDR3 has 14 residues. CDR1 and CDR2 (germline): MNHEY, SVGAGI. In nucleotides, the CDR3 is TGTGCCAGCAGTTACTCCCAGGGGGTATGGTCCCAGCATTTT. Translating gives CASSYSQGVWSQHF.

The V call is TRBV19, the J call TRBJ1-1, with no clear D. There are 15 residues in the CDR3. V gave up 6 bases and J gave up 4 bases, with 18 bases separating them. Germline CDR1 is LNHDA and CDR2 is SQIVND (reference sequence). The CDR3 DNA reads TGTGCCAGTAGATCAACCCCCGCCAGGCCCACTGAAGCTTTCTTT. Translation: CASRSTPARPTEAFF.

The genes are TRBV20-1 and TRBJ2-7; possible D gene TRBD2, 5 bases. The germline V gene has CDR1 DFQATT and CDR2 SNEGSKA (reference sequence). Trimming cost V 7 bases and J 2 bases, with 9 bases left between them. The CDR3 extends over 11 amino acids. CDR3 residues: CSVEGPYEQYF. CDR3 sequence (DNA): TGCAGTGTTGAGGGTCCCTACGAGCAGTACTTC.

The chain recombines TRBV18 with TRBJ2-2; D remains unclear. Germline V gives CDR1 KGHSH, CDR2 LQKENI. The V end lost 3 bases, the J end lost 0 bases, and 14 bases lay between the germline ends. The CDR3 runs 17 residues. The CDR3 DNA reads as TGTGCCAGCTCACCCCTTCTAATTACCACGAACACCGGGGAGCTGTTTTTT. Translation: CASSPLLITTNTGELFF. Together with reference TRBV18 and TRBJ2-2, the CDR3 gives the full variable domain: NAGVMQNPRHLVRRRGQEARLRCSPMKGHSHVYWYRQLPEEGLKFMVYLQKENIIDESGMPKERFSAEFPKEGPSILRIQQVVRGDSAAYFCASSPLLITTNTGELFFGEGSRLTVL.

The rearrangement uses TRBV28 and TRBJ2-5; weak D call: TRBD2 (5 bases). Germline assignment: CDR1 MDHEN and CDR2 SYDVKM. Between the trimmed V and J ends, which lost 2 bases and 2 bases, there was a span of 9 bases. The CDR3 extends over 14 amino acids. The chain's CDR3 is CASSLPGNQETQYF. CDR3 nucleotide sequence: TGTGCCAGCAGTTTACCCGGGAATCAAGAGACCCAGTACTTC.

The CDR3 loop is CASSLEHTGVSQPQHF. CDR3 DNA: TGTGCCAGCAGCTTAGAACATACAGGGGTGAGTCAGCCCCAGCATTTT. This chain links TRBV7-2 with TRBJ1-5; TRBD1 aligns across 7 bases. CDR3 length: 16 residues. J was trimmed by 6 bases and V by 1 base; bases with no gene match: 9. Germline assignment: CDR1 SGHTA and CDR2 FQGNSA.

The DNA of the CDR3 is TGTGCCAGCAGCTTAGGGACAGGGAGGTTTTTTGAGCAGTTCTTC. Translation: CASSLGTGRFFEQFF. V is TRBV7-9 and J is TRBJ2-1; 8 positions match TRBD1. The CDR3 is 15 residues long. The V gene's germline CDR1 is SEHNR and CDR2 FQNEAQ (reference sequence). With 1 base clipped from V and 9 bases from J, the junction kept 8 bases outside the gene matches.